The 22 T cell receptor beta chains below all came from one sample that was sequenced in a study of PD-L1 blockade in urothelial cancer. This sample's time point: peripheral blood 6 weeks after treatment start. TCRdb keeps only in-frame clones here, not all; method: immunoSEQ multiplex PCR. The sample shows 31,000 or so clones, about 89% of them seen only once. The sample was PBMCs, taken around atezolizumab (anti-PD-L1) treatment. These receptors all stem from a man aged 80 or over with urothelial cancer.

V gene TRBV5-5 combines with J gene TRBJ2-1, with D possibly matching TRBD2 (6 bases). V was shortened by 1 base and J by 8 bases, with 16 bases between the two germline ends. The V gene's germline CDR1 is SGHKS and CDR2 YYEKEE (reference sequence). CDR3 length: 15 residues. The CDR3 nucleotides are TGTGCCAGCAGCTTGACTCGCGGCGGGACTTATGAGCAGTTCTTC. Protein sequence: CASSLTRGGTYEQFF.

The chain employs TRBV5-6 and TRBJ1-5, with a weak D call TRBD1 (6 bases). CDR3 size: 16 residues. The germline V and J ends were trimmed by 4 bases and 4 bases, with 18 bases remaining between them. Germline V lookup: CDR1 SGHDT, CDR2 YYEEEE. The CDR3 sequence is CASSTSQGRRNQPQHF. The CDR3 DNA follows: TGTGCCAGCAGCACCTCACAGGGTCGAAGGAATCAGCCCCAGCATTTT. The entire variable domain, with the rest obtained from reference TRBV5-6 and TRBJ1-5, is as follows: DAGVTQSPTHLIKTRGQQVTLRCSPKSGHDTVSWYQQALGQGPQFIFQYYEEEERQRGNFPDRFSGHQFPNYSSELNVNALLLGDSALYLCASSTSQGRRNQPQHFGDGTRLSIL.

The genes are TRBV5-1 and TRBJ2-7; 8 nucleotides line up with TRBD2. Germline V gene lookup returns CDR1 SGHRS and CDR2 YFSETQ. The CDR3 runs 16 residues. Trimming removed 2 bases from V and 4 bases from J; junction bases left unmatched: 11. The CDR3 coding sequence is TGCGCCAGCAGCTTAGTCCCGAGCGGGAGTGTATACGAGCAGTACTTC. It yields the protein CASSLVPSGSVYEQYF.

The V call is TRBV5-1, the J call TRBJ1-1; D remains unclear. CDR1 and CDR2 (germline): SGHRS, YFSETQ. The length of the CDR3 is 14 residues. V was clipped by 2 bases and J by 0 bases, with 8 bases between them. CDR3 region: CASSFSDLNTEAFF. DNA of the CDR3: TGCGCCAGCAGCTTCTCGGACTTGAACACTGAAGCTTTCTTT.

The chain recombines TRBV2 with TRBJ2-3; 8 nucleotides agree with TRBD2. The ends lost 2 bases at V and 5 bases at J; junction bases unmatched: 9. Germline assignment: CDR1 SNHLY and CDR2 FYNNEI. The CDR3 length is 16 residues. CDR3 sequence: CASSEWKAGARDTQYF. CDR3 in DNA: TGTGCCAGCAGTGAATGGAAAGCGGGAGCGCGAGATACGCAGTATTTT.

This chain uses TRBV15 with TRBJ1-4; TRBD1 might be the D (5 bases). This CDR3 has 12 residues. Germline CDR1 reads LNHNV; CDR2 reads YYDKDF (reference sequence). The germline V and J ends were trimmed by 3 bases and 8 bases, with 7 bases remaining between them. The CDR3 reads CATSRGPEKLFF. The CDR3 bases are TGTGCCACCAGCAGGGGGCCGGAAAAACTGTTTTTT.

The chain links TRBV7-9 to TRBJ1-3; D call uncertain. V was trimmed by 3 bases and J by 2 bases, leaving 8 bases between them. This CDR3 contains 14 residues. The germline gives CDR1 SEHNR, CDR2 FQNEAQ (reference sequence). The CDR3 spells CASSFPGTGNTIYF. The CDR3 DNA reads TGTGCCAGCAGCTTCCCGGGGACTGGAAACACCATATATTTT. Combining the CDR3 with reference TRBV7-9 and TRBJ1-3 gives the whole variable domain DTGVSQNPRHKITKRGQNVTFRCDPISEHNRLYWYRQTLGQGPEFLTYFQNEAQLEKSRLLSDRFSAERPKGSFSTLEIQRTEQGDSAMYLCASSFPGTGNTIYFGEGSWLTVV.

This sequence joins TRBV6-4 and TRBJ1-2, with D perhaps matching TRBD1 (5 bases). V shed 0 bases and J shed 8 bases, with 16 bases lying between them. The CDR3 length is 15 residues. Germline CDR1 and CDR2: MRHNA and SNTAGT. CDR3 bases: TGTGCCAGCAGTGACTCTCGCGGAGGGGAGAGCGGCTACACCTTC. Amino acids: CASSDSRGGESGYTF.

The rearrangement links TRBV7-9 to TRBJ2-3; tentatively, D is TRBD2 (5 bases). Germline CDR1 and CDR2: SEHNR and FQNEAQ (reference sequence). The CDR3 consists of 13 residues. Trimming cost V 5 bases and J 3 bases, with 9 bases left between them. The CDR3 loop is CASSARGTDTQYF. The CDR3 DNA is TGTGCCAGCAGCGCCCGGGGAACAGATACGCAGTATTTT.

The V call is TRBV11-2, the J call TRBJ2-7; D is perhaps TRBD2 (5 bases). Looked up from germline, CDR1 is SGHAT and CDR2 is FQNNGV. The ends were cut back, 5 bases at V and 6 bases at J, with 14 bases in the middle. CDR3 length: 13 amino acids. CDR3 in amino acids: CASSPPGKAEQYF. CDR3 DNA: TGTGCCAGCAGCCCCCCGGGAAAGGCCGAGCAGTACTTC.

This clone was observed a few times. CDR3 sequence: CASSFEGGRGTQYF. The CDR3 DNA sequence: TGTGCCAGCAGCTTCGAGGGGGGGAGGGGTACCCAGTACTTC. The chain links TRBV7-2 to TRBJ2-5; TRBD2 is a possible D gene (7 bases). Germline lookup yields CDR1 SGHTA and CDR2 FQGNSA. There are 14 residues in the CDR3. Trimming stripped 3 bases from V and 8 bases from J, with 16 bases between.

CDR3 coding DNA: TGTGCCAGCAGCTTGGGACAGCGAGGAAGCAATCAGCCCCAGCATTTT. Encoded protein: CASSLGQRGSNQPQHF. V and J are TRBV11-2 and TRBJ1-5; 7 nucleotides align to TRBD1. The CDR3 covers 16 residues. Germline V CDR1 and CDR2: SGHAT, FQNNGV. Trimming cost V 3 bases and J 1 base; bases outside gene matches: 6. The entire variable domain, with the rest obtained from reference TRBV11-2 and TRBJ1-5, is as follows: EAGVAQSPRYKIIEKRQSVAFWCNPISGHATLYWYQQILGQGPKLLIQFQNNGVVDDSQLPKDRFSAERLKGVDSTLKIQPAKLEDSAVYLCASSLGQRGSNQPQHFGDGTRLSIL.

The chain links TRBV19 to TRBJ2-3; TRBD2 might be the D (6 bases). Per germline, CDR1 LNHDA and CDR2 SQIVND (reference sequence). Trimming took off 1 base at V and 5 bases at J, with 19 bases between the two ends. This CDR3 has 17 amino acids. The CDR3 protein is CASSIANLGGMRDTQYF. The CDR3 region has the DNA TGTGCCAGTAGTATAGCCAACCTTGGGGGGATGAGAGATACGCAGTATTTT.

The rearrangement links TRBV2 to TRBJ2-3; 10 nucleotides line up with TRBD2. Trimming removed 8 bases from V and 8 bases from J; junction bases left unmatched: 13. The length of the CDR3 is 15 residues. CDR1 and CDR2 from the germline V gene are SNHLY and FYNNEI. The CDR3 region is CASATIAGGEGTQYF. The CDR3 region has the DNA TGTGCCAGCGCCACCATAGCGGGAGGCGAGGGTACGCAGTATTTT.

The rearrangement uses TRBV9 and TRBJ2-7; 8 bases map to TRBD2. Germline V lookup: CDR1 SGDLS, CDR2 YYNGEE. J lost 7 bases, V lost 0 bases, and 12 bases had no gene match. The CDR3 has 16 residues. The CDR3 DNA sequence: TGTGCCAGCAGCGTAGCGGGAGCGGGAGCGCCACGGGAGCAGTACTTC. This codes for CASSVAGAGAPREQYF.

The chain recombines TRBV9 with TRBJ2-7; 10 bases agree with TRBD2. Germline CDR1 is SGDLS and CDR2 is YYNGEE. V lost 1 base to trimming and J lost 7 bases; unmatched junction nucleotides: 8. This CDR3 has 15 residues. The CDR3, as DNA: TGTGCCAGCAGCGTATCTAGCGGGAGTTCTCGGGAGCAGTACTTC. As protein: CASSVSSGSSREQYF.

This clone was picked up one time. This chain uses TRBV6-5 with TRBJ2-1; D not resolved. The CDR3 is made up of 11 amino acids. Trimming removed 6 bases at V and 8 bases at J, with 8 bases between. Germline V lookup: CDR1 MNHEY, CDR2 SVGAGI. The CDR3 is CASSRVDEQFF. The CDR3 coding sequence is TGTGCCAGCAGCCGGGTCGATGAGCAGTTCTTC.

The rearrangement joins TRBV6-1 to TRBJ2-1; no clear D gene. Germline V gene lookup returns CDR1 MNHNS and CDR2 SASEGT. V dropped 7 bases and J dropped 0 bases, with 10 bases sitting between them. The CDR3 has 14 amino acids. The CDR3 region is CASTTESSYNEQFF. The CDR3 DNA is TGTGCCAGCACTACAGAGAGCTCCTACAATGAGCAGTTCTTC.

The chain joins TRBV21-1 to TRBJ1-5; the table names TRBD1, a call not compared with the DNA. TRBV21-1 corresponds to a pseudogene. This CDR3 spans 13 amino acids. The CDR3 coding sequence is TGTGCCAGCAGCAAAGAGGGGGCCCAGCCCCAGCATTTT. Protein: CASSKEGAQPQHF.

V and J are TRBV30 and TRBJ2-7, with D possibly being TRBD1 (8 bases). Germline V lookup: CDR1 GTSNPN, CDR2 SVGIG (reference sequence). V lost 1 base, J lost 7 bases, and 14 bases lay in between. The CDR3 is 13 residues long. CDR3 bases: TGTGCCTGGAGTGAAAGCGGGACAGGAGAGCAGTACTTC. This gives the protein CAWSESGTGEQYF.

The chain employs TRBV7-2 and TRBJ2-7, with 10 bases identical to TRBD2. CDR3 size: 14 residues. V lost 2 bases and J lost 3; bases outside the gene matches: 1. Looked up from germline, CDR1 is SGHTA and CDR2 is FQGNSA. The CDR3 is CASSLTSGNYEQYF. In DNA form, the CDR3 reads TGTGCCAGCAGCTTAACTAGCGGGAACTACGAGCAGTACTTC.

This clone has only one observation. The chain combines TRBV5-6 with TRBJ2-1; tentative D call: TRBD1 (5 bases). Between the trimmed V and J ends, which lost 3 bases and 7 bases, there was a span of 17 bases. The V gene's germline CDR1 is SGHDT and CDR2 YYEEEE. The CDR3 has 15 residues. The CDR3 coding sequence is TGTGCCAGCAGCTCTTTTGACAGAAATAGTAATGAGCAGTTCTTC. It encodes CASSSFDRNSNEQFF.